The following is a TCR beta chain sequence with its context. As yet, its antigen is unknown. V lost 3 bases and J lost 0; bases outside the gene matches: 8. CDR3 size: 15 residues. The V gene's germline CDR1 is DFQATT and CDR2 SNEGSKA (reference sequence). The data stem from a study of blood T cells in healthy people across ages. General study results and limits: In long-lived donors, naive CD4+ cell counts and diversity exceeded those of aged donors. One million T cells yielded diversity estimates that were considered underestimates.

The second PCR ran roughly 7 to 11 cycles with a sample-barcoded 5' primer and J-beta primers. TCRdb analysed the 5' RACE reads with MiXCR anew, one entry per CDR3 protein. The data contain approximately 800,000 distinct CDR3 sequences, about 55% of them seen just once; the ten biggest clones take up about two fifths. The chain carries TRBV20-1 and TRBJ2-7, with 7 positions matching TRBD2. The TCR was taken from a man older than 75 in good health. Input material: blood. The DNA for the CDR3 is TGCAGTGCTAGCCGTGATGGGAGGGGCTCCTACGAGCAGTACTTC. It encodes CSASRDGRGSYEQYF.